This is a list of T cell receptor beta chains from one sample in a study of post-analysis software for immune sequencing data. TCRdb itself ran the PCR reads through MiXCR, one entry per CDR3 protein. The table shows 750,000 to 950,000 distinct CDR3 sequences, with approximately 53% occurring only once. The sequenced sample consisted of blood. The receptors were gathered from a girl aged 10-17 years with multiple sclerosis. Both conserved end residues are part of each CDR3. Expanded clones are given a class, and other clones once, few, many or no size at all.

clone_size	v_call	cdr3_aa
few	TRBV25-1	CARQGSNYGYTF
-	TRBV20-1	CSAFPGTSLNEQFF
-	TRBV10-3	CAISQVAMKTYNEQFF
-	TRBV5-4	CASSVEGGRETQYF
-	TRBV29-1	CSVSRPTDTQYF
-	TRBV5-5	CASSSTSGGAHGYTF
-	TRBV3-1	CASSQTGGPTYEQYF
-	TRBV29-1	CSVKRDREQFF
-	TRBV27	CASSGRDAGGSDEQYF
few	TRBV5-6	CASSQWQGIGETQYF
-	TRBV27	CASSLQAGGARETQYF
-	TRBV12-3/TRBV12-4	CASRMGLAASYERYF
-	TRBV5-1	CASSLESVGYGYTF
-	TRBV5-6	CASSTTSGENTQYF
-	TRBV4-2	CASSQTGTPSYGYTF
-	TRBV5-1	CASTPGQRAYEQYF
-	TRBV20-1	CSASTGPNEQFF
-	TRBV29-1	CSVVEGPSYNEQYF
-	TRBV20-1	CSARDRQGGNQPQHF
-	TRBV29-1	CSVRTGGRDGYTF
-	TRBV5-1	CASSWALVGDGTDTQYF
-	TRBV14	CASSQVGTPYKETQYF
-	TRBV4-1	CASSQELIQGGGVYNEQFF
few	TRBV6-5	CASRAVGTENNYGYTF
-	TRBV29-1	CSELSLMGDLFF
-	TRBV12-5	CASGLLGSTTDTQYF
-	TRBV12-3/TRBV12-4	CASSLVGGEGPGELFF
few	TRBV5-1	CASSLGALAGIYEQYF
-	TRBV6-1	CASSAGTTGRVETQYF
-	TRBV20-1	CSARGTSGPRYNEQFF
-	TRBV12-3/TRBV12-4	CASSSGTADEQYF
-	TRBV20-1	CSALQGQTYEQYF
-	TRBV7-3	CASSLTSGYYNEQFF
once	TRBV19	CASTPSGTTNTEAFF
-	TRBV28	CASRTTGSTNEKLFF
-	TRBV29-1	CSVTDPSGRDQETQYF
once	TRBV7-9	CASSLGSVNIQYF
-	TRBV7-9	CASSARGLTLTDTQYF
-	TRBV14	CASSQSSGSEQYF
-	TRBV6-5	CASSYSGDYEQYF
-	TRBV7-2	CASSLRGDRVSYEQYF
-	TRBV25-1	CASTAGHLRNTEAFF
few	TRBV20-1	CSASDLYEQYF
-	TRBV5-1	CASSLAGAGPYEQYF
few	TRBV20-1	CSASHRQGNYGYTF
-	TRBV27	CASSLWSGETQYF
-	TRBV7-9	CASRGSSHEQYF
-	TRBV12-3/TRBV12-4	CASSGDSQPQHF
few	TRBV6-5	CASRITGTGRTDTQYF
-	TRBV12-3/TRBV12-4	CASSQDTMETQYF